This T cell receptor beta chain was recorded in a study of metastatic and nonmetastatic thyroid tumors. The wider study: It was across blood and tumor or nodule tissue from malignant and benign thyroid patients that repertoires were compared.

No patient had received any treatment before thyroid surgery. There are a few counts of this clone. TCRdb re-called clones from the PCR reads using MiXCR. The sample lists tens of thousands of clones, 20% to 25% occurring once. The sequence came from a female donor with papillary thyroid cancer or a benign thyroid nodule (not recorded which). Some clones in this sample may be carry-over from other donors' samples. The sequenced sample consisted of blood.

The CDR3 protein is CASSYGRDAGNTIYF. DNA for the CDR3: TGTGCCAGCAGTTATGGTAGGGACGCTGGAAACACCATATATTTT. The chain employs TRBV6-9 and TRBJ1-3, with D tentatively TRBD1 (5 bases). This CDR3 is 15 amino acids long. The germline gives CDR1 MNHGY, CDR2 SVAAGI. Trimming took off 2 bases at V and 2 bases at J, with 10 bases between the two ends.